The clone carrying this T cell receptor (beta chain) was observed a single time. The protocol was immunoSEQ multiplex PCR, while the TCRdb copy is restricted to in-frame clones and leaves out a portion. The sample has over 100,000 clones; approximately 87% are singletons. In germline, CDR1 is SGHRS, CDR2 YFSETQ. CDR3 length: 16 amino acids. The trim removed 6 bases at V and 3 bases at J, leaving 9 bases unmatched. The record originates from a study of blood T cell repertoires in COVID-19. This clonotype was obtained from a woman in her forties or fifties with acute or convalescent COVID-19. Material for sequencing was peripheral blood. The chain uses TRBV5-1 and TRBJ2-1, with 10 bases aligning to TRBD2. The DNA for the CDR3 is TGCGCCAGCAACCCCTACCTAGCGGGAGACTACAATGAGCAGTTCTTC. Translation: CASNPYLAGDYNEQFF.